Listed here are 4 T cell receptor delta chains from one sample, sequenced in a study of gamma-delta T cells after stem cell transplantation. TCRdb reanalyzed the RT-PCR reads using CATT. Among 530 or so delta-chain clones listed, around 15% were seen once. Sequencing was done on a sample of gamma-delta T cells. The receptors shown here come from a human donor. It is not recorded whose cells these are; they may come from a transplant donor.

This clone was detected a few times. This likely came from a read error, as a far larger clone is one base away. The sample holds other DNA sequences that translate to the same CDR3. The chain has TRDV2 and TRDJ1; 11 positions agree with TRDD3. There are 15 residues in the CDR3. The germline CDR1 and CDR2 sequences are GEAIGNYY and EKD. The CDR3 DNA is TGTGCCTGTGACAGCCTGGGGGATACTGGCGATAAACTCATTTTT. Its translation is CACDSLGDTGDKLIF.

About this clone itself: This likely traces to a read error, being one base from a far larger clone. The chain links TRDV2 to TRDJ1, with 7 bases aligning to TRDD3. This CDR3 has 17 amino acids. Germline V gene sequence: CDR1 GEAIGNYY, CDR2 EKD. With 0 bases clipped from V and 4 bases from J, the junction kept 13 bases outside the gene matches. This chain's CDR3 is CACDTVLGRQQDDKLIF. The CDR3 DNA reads TGTGCCTGTGACACCGTACTGGGGCGACAACAAGACGATAAACTCATCTTT.

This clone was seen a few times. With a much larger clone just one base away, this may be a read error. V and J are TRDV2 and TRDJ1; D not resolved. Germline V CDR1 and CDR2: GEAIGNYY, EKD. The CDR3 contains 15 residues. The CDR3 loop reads CACDTLVLFTGKLIF. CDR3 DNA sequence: TGTGCCTGTGACACCCTCGTGCTTTTCACCGGTAAACTCATCTTT.

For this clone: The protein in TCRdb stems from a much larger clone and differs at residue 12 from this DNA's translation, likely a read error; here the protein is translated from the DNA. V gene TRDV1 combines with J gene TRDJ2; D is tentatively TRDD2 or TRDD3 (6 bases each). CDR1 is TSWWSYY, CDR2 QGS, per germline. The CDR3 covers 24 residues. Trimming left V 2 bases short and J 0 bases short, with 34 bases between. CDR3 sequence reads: CALGEGLSGRIPPTYPALTAQLFF. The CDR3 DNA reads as TGTGCTCTTGGGGAAGGTTTGTCTGGTAGGATACCTCCTACCTACCCCGCTTTGACAGCACAACTCTTCTTT.